The 10 T cell receptor beta chains presented below share a single source sample, sequenced in a study of blood T cell repertoires in COVID-19. Profiled with immunoSEQ multiplex PCR; TCRdb holds only in-frame clones, not every one. The sample consists of about 190,000 clones, less than 80% of them appearing once. The material sequenced was peripheral blood. These receptors came from a man aged 50-60 years who had recovered from COVID-19.

J is TRBJ1-1 and V is TRBV10-3, with TRBD1 as a possible D gene (6 bases). Germline V gives CDR1 ENHRY, CDR2 SYGVKD. The germline V and J ends were trimmed by 6 bases and 4 bases, with 21 bases remaining between them. This CDR3 region has 16 residues. The CDR3 DNA follows: TGTGCCATCAGCGACCTGACAGGTCTGGGTGGCACTGAAGCTTTCTTT. Protein: CAISDLTGLGGTEAFF.

This clone appeared once. The rearrangement uses TRBV7-6 and TRBJ2-5; a weak D match, TRBD1 (6 bases). The CDR3 contains 15 residues. Germline CDR1 SGHVS, CDR2 FNYEAQ. Trimming stripped 6 bases from V and 5 bases from J, with 19 bases between. The chain's CDR3 is CASSSTQGFVETQYF. CDR3 bases: TGTGCCAGCAGTTCAACACAGGGCTTTGTGGAGACCCAGTACTTC.

This sequence joins TRBV9 and TRBJ2-3; TRBD2 matches 10 bases. Germline CDR1 and CDR2: SGDLS and YYNGEE. CDR3 length: 19 residues. After removal of 1 base from V and 4 bases from J, the junction contained 15 bases not matched to a gene. CDR3 DNA: TGTGCCAGCAGCGTAAACCCCGGGGGGCTAGCGGGAGTCGCAGATACGCAGTATTTT. It specifies CASSVNPGGLAGVADTQYF.

The chain combines TRBV11-1 with TRBJ2-5; perhaps TRBD1 as D (6 bases). The CDR3 length is 14 residues. The germline V and J ends were trimmed by 3 bases and 4 bases, with 12 bases remaining between them. Germline lookup yields CDR1 SGHAT and CDR2 FQDESV (reference sequence). In DNA, the CDR3 is TGTGCCAGCAGCTTCGGACAGAATCGAGAGACCCAGTACTTC. Protein: CASSFGQNRETQYF.

The chain joins TRBV9 to TRBJ2-7; 10 positions agree with TRBD1. Unmatched junction bases numbered 7, after V lost 0 bases and J lost 7 bases. This CDR3 has 15 residues. The V gene's germline CDR1 is SGDLS and CDR2 YYNGEE. The CDR3 region has the DNA TGTGCCAGCAGCGTAGAAGGGACAGGGGTTGGAGAGCAGTACTTC. It specifies CASSVEGTGVGEQYF.

The J gene is TRBJ2-3, the V gene TRBV11-2, with 10 positions matching TRBD1. Germline V gene data show CDR1 as SGHAT and CDR2 as FQNNGV. V lost 3 bases to trimming and J lost 3 bases; unmatched junction nucleotides: 6. CDR3 length: 16 amino acids. CDR3 amino acids: CASSFPRDRGTDTQYF. DNA of the CDR3: TGTGCCAGCAGCTTCCCTCGGGACAGGGGTACAGATACGCAGTATTTT. Filled out from reference TRBV11-2 and TRBJ2-3, the complete variable domain reads EAGVAQSPRYKIIEKRQSVAFWCNPISGHATLYWYQQILGQGPKLLIQFQNNGVVDDSQLPKDRFSAERLKGVDSTLKIQPAKLEDSAVYLCASSFPRDRGTDTQYFGPGTRLTVL.

The chain links TRBV5-6 to TRBJ2-4; TRBD2 matches at 8 bases. This CDR3 is built from 17 residues. Germline values: CDR1 SGHDT, CDR2 YYEEEE. The V segment lost 4 bases and the J segment 1 base; nucleotides outside the gene matches: 10. The CDR3 sequence is CASSPGRGGLAKNIQYF. The CDR3 nucleotides are TGTGCCAGCAGCCCCGGGAGGGGGGGCTTGGCCAAAAACATTCAGTACTTC.

This chain uses TRBV19 with TRBJ1-6; 10 nucleotides agree with TRBD1. This CDR3 comprises 14 residues. With V trimmed by 3 bases and J by 12 bases, 5 bases remained unmatched. Germline assignment: CDR1 LNHDA and CDR2 SQIVND (reference sequence). The DNA of the CDR3 is TGTGCCAGTAGTATCCGGGACAGGGGTCTACCCCTCCACTTT. Protein product: CASSIRDRGLPLHF.

The chain links TRBV18 to TRBJ2-7; 8 bases align to TRBD1. The CDR3 is 16 residues long. Trimming removed 4 bases from V and 2 bases from J; junction bases left unmatched: 10. The germline V gene has CDR1 KGHSH and CDR2 LQKENI. The chain's CDR3 is CASSLSRTGFTYEQYF. The CDR3 bases are TGTGCCAGCTCACTTTCTAGGACAGGGTTCACCTACGAGCAGTACTTC.

The J gene is TRBJ1-2, the V gene TRBV29-1, with 7 bases fitting TRBD1. Germline V gene data show CDR1 as SQVTM and CDR2 as ANQGSEA. This CDR3 has 13 residues. Unmatched junction bases numbered 3, after V lost 5 bases and J lost 0 bases. The CDR3 DNA is TGCAGCGTTACCGGACAGGCTAACTATGGCTACACCTTC. It codes for CSVTGQANYGYTF. Complete variable domain (other parts from reference TRBV29-1 and TRBJ1-2): SAVISQKPSRDICQRGTSLTIQCQVDSQVTMMFWYRQQPGQSLTLIATANQGSEATYESGFVIDKFPISRPNLTFSTLTVSNMSPEDSSIYLCSVTGQANYGYTFGSGTRLTVV.